The rows below give T cell receptor beta chains drawn from one sample of a study of T cells in Graves' hyperthyroidism and ophthalmopathy. TCRdb reprocessed the multiplex PCR reads with MiXCR, giving one entry per CDR3 protein. The sample contains 350,000 to 450,000 distinct CDR3 sequences, roughly a sixth of which appear only once. Sequenced input: blood. The receptors shown here come from a woman in her 30s with Graves' hyperthyroidism that later progressed to Graves' ophthalmopathy. The CDR3 runs from the conserved cysteine through the conserved F or W. Each record gives: J gene, D gene, clone size, V gene, CDR3 DNA, CDR3 protein. A D gene is named only where the DNA matches it firmly. The size entry is marked missing in some rows and otherwise reads once, few, many or a size class.

>TRBJ1-5|TRBD1|many|TRBV5-1
TGCGCCAGCAGCTTTACAGGGGGCTCGCCCCAGCATTTT
CASSFTGGSPQHF
>TRBJ2-5|.|many|TRBV29-1
TGCAGCGTCACGATCGGGTCAGAGACCCAGTACTTC
CSVTIGSETQYF
>TRBJ1-2|.|once|TRBV24-1
TGTGCCACCAGTGGTGGCATCGCGGATGGCTACACCTTC
CATSGGIADGYTF
>TRBJ2-3|.|many|TRBV11-2
TGTGCCAGCTCTCCTGCCACCGGGGGCCGGGATACGCAGTATTTT
CASSPATGGRDTQYF
>TRBJ2-7|TRBD2|many|TRBV12-3/TRBV12-4
TGTGCCAGCAGTTCCCATGCGGGACTAGTGTCCTACGAGCAGTACTTC
CASSSHAGLVSYEQYF
>TRBJ1-1|.|.|TRBV7-9
TGTGCCAGCAGCCTAACAGTAACCAGGGGGAACACTGAAGCTTTCTTT
CASSLTVTRGNTEAFF
>TRBJ2-7|TRBD2|.|TRBV7-9
TGTGCCAGCAGCTCTAGCGGGAACTCCTACGAGCAGTACTTC
CASSSSGNSYEQYF
>TRBJ2-1|TRBD1|.|TRBV2
TGTGCCAGCTCTACGGACAGGGGCTACAATGAGCAGTTCTTC
CASSTDRGYNEQFF
>TRBJ1-2|.|once|TRBV19
TGTGCCAGTAGTACCGAGGGACGGGGAAACTATGGCTACACCTTC
CASSTEGRGNYGYTF
>TRBJ2-3|TRBD2|.|TRBV14
TGTGCCAGCAGCCACGCGGGAGGAATCACAGATACGCAGTATTTT
CASSHAGGITDTQYF
>TRBJ1-6|.|many|TRBV5-1
TGCGCCAGCAGCTTGGAGGGCGGTTCTCACCTCCACTTT
CASSLEGGSHLHF
>TRBJ2-7|.|few|TRBV5-5
TGTGCCAGCAGCTTGGGTAGCGTCAGACCAACCTACGAGCAGTACTTC
CASSLGSVRPTYEQYF
>TRBJ2-7|.|.|TRBV30
TGTGCCGTAGGGGCCTACGAGCAGTACTTC
CAVGAYEQYF
>TRBJ1-1|.|.|TRBV19
TGTGCCAGTAAATGGGGGGACATGAACACTGAAGCTTTCTTT
CASKWGDMNTEAFF
>TRBJ1-5|TRBD1|many|TRBV2
TGTGCCAGCAGAGGGACAGTCAATCAGCCCCAGCATTTT
CASRGTVNQPQHF
>TRBJ1-1|.|few|TRBV20-1
TGCAGTGCTAGTGACAGAGGGGGGTTGGACACTGAAGCTTTCTTT
CSASDRGGLDTEAFF
>TRBJ2-2|.|few|TRBV28
TGTGCCAGCAGTTTAGTGTTTCAGGGAACCGGGGAGCTGTTTTTT
CASSLVFQGTGELFF
>TRBJ2-5|TRBD1|many|TRBV6-1
TGTGCCAGCAGGCCCGGGACAGGTCTCCAAGAGACCCAGTACTTC
CASRPGTGLQETQYF
>TRBJ2-1|.|few|TRBV19
TGTGCCAGTAGTATAGGGCGGGTACAGAGCTCCTACAATGAGCAGTTCTTC
CASSIGRVQSSYNEQFF
>TRBJ1-5|.|.|TRBV4-1
TGCGCCAGCAGCCAAGAAATCGGTCAGCCCCAGCATTTT
CASSQEIGQPQHF
>TRBJ2-5|TRBD1|.|TRBV10-1
TGCGCCAGCAGTGATGTCAGGGGGTCTCAAGAGACCCAGTACTTC
CASSDVRGSQETQYF
>TRBJ2-1|.|many|TRBV29-1
TGCAGCGTTAACGGAGGGGGGGTGGGTTACAATGAGCAGTTCTTC
CSVNGGGVGYNEQFF
>TRBJ2-1|.|many|TRBV28
TGTGCCAGCAGTTTAGAGGGACCAACCTACAATGAGCAGTTCTTC
CASSLEGPTYNEQFF
>TRBJ1-5|TRBD1|.|TRBV27
TGTGCCAGCAGCTACGACAGGGGTGGCAATCAGCCCCAGCATTTT
CASSYDRGGNQPQHF
>TRBJ1-1|.|many|TRBV28
TGTGCCAGCAGTACCTCATTGCGGGGGGCGAACACTGAAGCTTTCTTT
CASSTSLRGANTEAFF
>TRBJ2-3|.|few|TRBV30
TGTGCCTGGGGACAGAGTAGCACAGATACGCAGTATTTT
CAWGQSSTDTQYF
>TRBJ2-1|TRBD2|many|TRBV7-6
TGTGCCAGCAGCTTAGATGCGGCCGGGCTAGCGGGAGGTTTATATGGTGGTGAGCAGTTCTTC
CASSLDAAGLAGGLYGGEQFF
>TRBJ1-6|.|many|TRBV7-8
TGTGCCAGCAGCCCCCTGAGGACAGCACCCTATAATTCACCCCTCCACTTT
CASSPLRTAPYNSPLHF
>TRBJ1-1|.|.|TRBV10-3
TGTGCCATCAGTGAGGGGGCCTGGCACACTGAAGCTTTCTTT
CAISEGAWHTEAFF
>TRBJ1-2|.|many|TRBV19
TGTGCCAGCAGCTTACAGGAAAACTATGGCTACACCTTC
CASSLQENYGYTF
>TRBJ2-2|.|many|TRBV2
TGTGCCGGATCGTGGGGGGTAGAGAACACCGGGGAGCTGTTTTTT
CAGSWGVENTGELFF
>TRBJ1-1|TRBD1|.|TRBV12-5
TGTGCTAGTGGCCTTGTCCCAACGACAGGGGTAGGAACTGAAGCTTTCTTT
CASGLVPTTGVGTEAFF
>TRBJ1-1|TRBD1|few|TRBV7-9
TGTGCCAGCAGCTCAGGGACAGGCGGCGCTTTCTTT
CASSSGTGGAFF
>TRBJ2-2|TRBD1|few|TRBV29-1
TGCAGCGTTGACCCGGGACAGGGCACGAACACCGGGGAGCTGTTTTTT
CSVDPGQGTNTGELFF
>TRBJ2-1|TRBD2|many|TRBV7-9
TGTGCCAGCAGCTCCCGACTAGCGGGAGTTTGGAATGAGCAGTTCTTC
CASSSRLAGVWNEQFF